One TCR beta chain is described in this entry. This specimen belongs to a study of CD8 T cells in Susac syndrome. RNA totalling about 0.45 to 1 ug underwent reverse transcription with random hexamers. Via MiXCR, TCRdb re-called the immunoSEQ multiplex PCR reads, giving one row per CDR3 protein. The sample has about 150,000 distinct CDR3 sequences, just under 95% seen once. The sequence was obtained from a human donor with Susac syndrome. Sequenced material: CD8+ T cells from PBMCs.

CDR3 bases: TGTGCCAGCAGCTTAGGCTCCACAGCTAACTATGGCTACACCTTC. Residues: CASSLGSTANYGYTF. This rearrangement joins TRBV7-9 to TRBJ1-2, with D unclear. V lost 1 base and J lost 0, with 9 bases in between. The CDR3 extends over 15 amino acids. The germline gives CDR1 SEHNR, CDR2 FQNEAQ (reference sequence).